Given below is one TCR beta chain in context. The source of the sample is a study of beta chain features in type 1 diabetes. After removal of 7 bases from V and 5 bases from J, the junction contained 4 bases not matched to a gene. From germline, CDR1 is SEHNR and CDR2 FQNEAQ (reference sequence). CDR3 size: 13 residues. As every portion of the isolated RNA was reverse transcribed, the sequencing read expressed TCRB transcripts. Sequencing used immunoSEQ multiplex PCR; TCRdb keeps in-frame clones, though not all of them. The sample shows about 370,000 clones, less than 15% of them seen only once. Specimen: naive CD4+ T cells from blood. The receptor comes from a woman aged 18 to 35 in good health. This chain joins TRBV7-9 and TRBJ1-5; 8 bases fit TRBD1. The CDR3 is CASTGTGDQPQHF. The CDR3 bases are TGTGCCAGCACCGGGACAGGAGATCAGCCCCAGCATTTT.